The rows below give T cell receptor beta chains drawn from one sample of a study of blood T cell repertoires in COVID-19. Measured with immunoSEQ multiplex PCR; TCRdb has only the in-frame clones, and not every one. Here the sample spans about 280,000 clones, about nine tenths being singletons. The specimen sequenced was PBMCs or T cells enriched from blood (not recorded which). These receptors were collected from a woman aged 25 to 39 with acute COVID-19. The CDR3 runs from the conserved cysteine through the conserved F or W. A D gene is named only where the DNA matches it firmly. A row's size may be missing; if present it is once, few, many or a size class.

>-|TRBJ1-4|TRBV5-5|-
CASSLETANEKLFF
TGTGCCAGCAGCTTGGAGACAGCCAATGAAAAACTGTTTTTT
>TRBD2|TRBJ2-7|TRBV18|-
CASSPKGTSGIEQYF
TGTGCCAGCTCACCCAAAGGGACTAGCGGGATCGAGCAGTACTTC
>TRBD1|TRBJ1-1|TRBV5-8|few
CASSLGAGGVSEAFF
TGTGCCAGCAGCTTGGGCGCAGGGGGCGTCTCTGAAGCTTTCTTT
>TRBD2|TRBJ2-3|TRBV29-1|once
CSVFSGSMTDTQYF
TGCAGCGTTTTTAGCGGGTCCATGACAGATACGCAGTATTTT
>-|TRBJ1-4|TRBV28|-
CASRRPRATDYEKLFF
TGTGCCAGCAGACGACCCCGAGCGACAGATTATGAAAAACTGTTTTTT
>-|TRBJ2-1|TRBV14|-
CASSQTSYPYNEQFF
TGTGCCAGCAGCCAGACTAGTTATCCCTACAATGAGCAGTTCTTC
>-|TRBJ2-5|TRBV18|-
CASSPPTGETQYF
TGTGCCAGCTCACCCCCGACAGGAGAGACCCAGTACTTC
>-|TRBJ1-3|TRBV4-1|-
CASSQEVVGNTIYF
TGCGCCAGCAGCCAAGAGGTAGTTGGAAACACCATATATTTT
>-|TRBJ2-1|TRBV6-2/TRBV6-3|-
CASSYSMTQRAGYTYNEQFF
TGTGCCAGCAGTTACTCAATGACTCAAAGGGCAGGGTATACCTACAATGAGCAGTTCTTC
>-|TRBJ1-4|TRBV4-2|-
CATQPRPGTSGPYEKLFF
TGTGCCACCCAGCCAAGACCGGGCACCAGCGGACCCTATGAAAAACTGTTTTTT
>-|TRBJ1-1|TRBV10-2|-
CASSRGGKGGTEAFF
TGCGCCAGCAGTCGGGGTGGAAAGGGAGGCACTGAAGCTTTCTTT
>TRBD1|TRBJ1-2|TRBV5-1|-
CASSLGQGNYGYTF
TGCGCCAGCAGCTTGGGACAGGGCAACTATGGCTACACCTTC
>-|TRBJ2-3|TRBV18|-
CASSQSSISTDTQYF
TGTGCCAGCTCCCAGTCCAGTATTAGCACAGATACGCAGTATTTT
>TRBD1|TRBJ2-7|TRBV2|-
CASSEIRTGSYEQYF
TGTGCCAGCAGTGAAATCCGGACAGGGTCCTACGAGCAGTACTTC
>-|TRBJ2-2|TRBV3-1/TRBV3-2|once
CASSQDNRGVSSPLNTGELFF
TGTGCCAGCAGCCAAGATAATAGAGGTGTCTCCTCACCCCTGAACACCGGGGAGCTGTTTTTT
>-|TRBJ1-1|TRBV3-1/TRBV3-2|-
CASNPLGHANTEAFF
TGTGCCAGCAACCCCCTTGGACACGCGAACACTGAAGCTTTCTTT
>TRBD1|TRBJ1-5|TRBV28|-
CASKSDRGGFNQPQHF
TGTGCCAGCAAGTCCGACAGGGGGGGATTCAATCAGCCCCAGCATTTT
>-|TRBJ1-1|TRBV10-3|-
CAISVRQDMNTEAFF
TGTGCCATCAGTGTTCGGCAGGACATGAACACTGAAGCTTTCTTT
>-|TRBJ2-7|TRBV12-3/TRBV12-4|-
CASSFGAIEQYF
TGTGCCAGCAGTTTTGGGGCCATCGAGCAGTACTTC
>-|TRBJ1-4|TRBV27|-
CASSLLVRDNDEKLFF
TGTGCCAGCAGTTTACTGGTTAGGGACAACGATGAAAAACTGTTTTTT
>TRBD2|TRBJ2-1|TRBV27|-
CASGTSGSTDEQFF
TGTGCCAGCGGGACTAGCGGGAGTACCGACGAGCAGTTCTTC
>-|TRBJ2-1|TRBV28|-
CASSPSGEQFF
TGTGCCAGCAGCCCAAGCGGTGAGCAGTTCTTC
>TRBD2|TRBJ2-3|TRBV28|-
CASSSGRITDTQYF
TGTGCCAGCAGTAGCGGGAGGATTACAGATACGCAGTATTTT
>-|TRBJ2-1|TRBV5-1|-
CASSPGYPSYNEQFF
TGCGCCAGCAGCCCGGGATACCCCTCCTACAATGAGCAGTTCTTC
>TRBD1|TRBJ1-1|TRBV18|-
CASSPLRTGGIPTEAFF
TGTGCCAGCTCACCACTTAGGACAGGGGGCATTCCCACTGAAGCTTTCTTT
>-|TRBJ2-7|TRBV5-6|-
CASSQGGPVEQYF
TGTGCCAGCAGCCAGGGGGGCCCGGTCGAGCAGTACTTC
>TRBD2|TRBJ2-1|TRBV3-1/TRBV3-2|few
CASSLFWTSGHDSYNEQFF
TGTGCCAGCAGCCTATTCTGGACTAGCGGCCACGACTCCTACAATGAGCAGTTCTTC
>-|TRBJ2-3|TRBV12-3/TRBV12-4|-
CASSEGGDTQYF
TGTGCCAGCAGTGAGGGTGGCGATACGCAGTATTTT
>-|TRBJ1-1|TRBV5-4|-
CASSLGATGNTEAFF
TGTGCCAGCAGCTTGGGCGCAACCGGGAACACTGAAGCTTTCTTT